This T cell receptor beta chain was captured by sequencing in a study of persistence of HIV-infected CD4 T cells. This was the immunoSEQ version 4 assay in survey mode. Repertoires were generated with immunoSEQ multiplex PCR, while TCRdb's copy carries only in-frame clones and drops some. The table lists roughly 20,000 clones, around 78% of them singletons. Stimulation used around 9.1 ug/mL lysate from CMV-infected fibroblasts. CD4+ T cells upregulating both CD40 ligand and CD69 were sorted as responding cells. Donors had CD4+ T cell counts above 400 cells/uL and were CMV-seropositive. A word on this clone: Its antigen is undetermined.

Points from the study as a whole: TCR analyses could not target the rare provirus-carrying CMV-responding cells. Antigen-responding cells were enriched for degenerate expanded CDR3beta sequences. TCR oligoclonality correlated with proviral oligoclonality in the same sorted populations.

The CDR3 consists of 16 residues. Per the germline V gene, CDR1 is SGHTA and CDR2 is FQGNSA. Trimming stripped 1 base from V and 6 bases from J, with 16 bases between. The chain is built from TRBV7-2 and TRBJ1-5; no reliable D call. This TCR was recovered from an adult man with HIV who was CMV-seropositive. Sequencing used CD4+ T cells sorted from PBMCs after 18-hour stimulation, obtained from a patient who received antiretroviral therapy. The CDR3, as DNA: TGTGCCAGCAGCTTAGAAGCGGTGGTAGGACTTCAGCCCCAGCATTTT. Its translation: CASSLEAVVGLQPQHF.